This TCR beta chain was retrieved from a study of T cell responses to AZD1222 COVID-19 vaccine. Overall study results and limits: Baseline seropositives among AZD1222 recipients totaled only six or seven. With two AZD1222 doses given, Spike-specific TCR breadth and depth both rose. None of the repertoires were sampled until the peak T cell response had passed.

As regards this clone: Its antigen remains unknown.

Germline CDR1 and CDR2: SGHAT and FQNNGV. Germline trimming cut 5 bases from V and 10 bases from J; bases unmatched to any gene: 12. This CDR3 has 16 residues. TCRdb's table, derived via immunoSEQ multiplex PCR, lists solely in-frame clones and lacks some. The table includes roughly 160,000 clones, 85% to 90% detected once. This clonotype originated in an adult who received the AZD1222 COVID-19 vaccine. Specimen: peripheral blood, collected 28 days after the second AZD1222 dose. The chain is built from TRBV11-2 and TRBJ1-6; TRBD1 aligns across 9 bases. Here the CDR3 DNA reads TGTGCCAGCAGCCTTCAAACAGGGGGCGCGGGCTCACCCCTCCACTTT. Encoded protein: CASSLQTGGAGSPLHF.